This T cell receptor (beta chain) was obtained from a study of shared clonotypes between healthy human individuals. Study-level information: Aged 18 to 49, the donors were two women and three men.

The study drew all its donors from Caucasian adults living in Nashville, Tennessee. When samples were unsorted, 75 million to 95 million PBMCs were used for genomic DNA. Study conclusions and caveats: An expected dependence of interdonor clonotype sharing on sequencing depth was noted.

For this clone: What it binds is not known.

Profiling relied on immunoSEQ multiplex PCR, and the TCRdb table lists in-frame clones only, not all of them. The data show 400,000 to 600,000 clones, with about three quarters seen just once and under 15% held by the top ten. This CDR3 spans 15 amino acids. Germline-derived CDR1 and CDR2 are MDHEN and SYDVKM. V lost 5 bases, J lost 0 bases, and 12 bases lay in between. The chain joins TRBV28 to TRBJ2-3; D call uncertain. The source is a woman aged 40 to 49 in good health. Some clones in this sample may be carry-over from other donors' samples. Sample: PBMCs. The CDR3 DNA reads as TGTGCCAGCAGTCCCCTTGCAATGAGCACAGATACGCAGTATTTT. Residues: CASSPLAMSTDTQYF.